One sample yielded the 13 T cell receptor beta chains listed below, sequenced in a study of blood T cell repertoires in COVID-19. Using immunoSEQ multiplex PCR, the repertoire was profiled, and TCRdb retains in-frame clones only, with some absent. The sample shows around 100,000 clones, about 88% of them seen only once. Sequencing was performed on peripheral blood. These receptor sequences come from a woman between 65 and 79 years old who had recovered from COVID-19.

The chain carries TRBV6-5 and TRBJ2-7, with D possibly matching TRBD1 (6 bases). CDR3 size: 14 residues. Looked up from germline, CDR1 is MNHEY and CDR2 is SVGAGI. The V gene lost 6 bases and the J gene lost 4 bases, with 16 bases spanning the gap. The CDR3 sequence: CASRSGAPGYEQYF. The CDR3 DNA is TGTGCCAGCAGGTCAGGGGCCCCGGGGTACGAGCAGTACTTC.

The chain joins TRBV15 to TRBJ2-7, with a possible D match to TRBD1 (6 bases). This CDR3 is 14 amino acids long. V was shortened by 2 bases and J by 3 bases, with 11 bases between the two germline ends. The germline gives CDR1 LNHNV, CDR2 YYDKDF (reference sequence). CDR3 region: CATSRSWTDYEQYF. CDR3 DNA sequence: TGTGCCACCAGCAGATCTTGGACAGACTACGAGCAGTACTTC. The variable domain in full, with the rest retrieved from reference TRBV15 and TRBJ2-7, is DAMVIQNPRYQVTQFGKPVTLSCSQTLNHNVMYWYQQKSSQAPKLLFHYYDKDFNNEADTPDNFQSRRPNTSFCFLDIRSPGLGDTAMYLCATSRSWTDYEQYFGPGTRLTVT.

The chain combines TRBV29-1 with TRBJ1-2; the match to TRBD1 covers 10 bases. V was clipped by 3 bases and J by 4 bases; unmatched bases: 5. The V gene's germline CDR1 is SQVTM and CDR2 ANQGSEA. CDR3 length: 14 residues. CDR3 sequence reads: CSVEPGQGLYGYTF. CDR3 in DNA: TGCAGCGTTGAGCCGGGACAGGGGCTCTATGGCTACACCTTC.

This chain joins TRBV10-3 and TRBJ2-5, with a possible D match to TRBD2 (7 bases). Trimming took 0 bases from V and 1 from J, leaving 12 bases between them. CDR1 and CDR2 from the germline V gene are ENHRY and SYGVKD. The CDR3 contains 16 residues. The CDR3 loop is CAISESLGGAQETQYF. The CDR3 DNA follows: TGTGCCATCAGTGAGTCGCTTGGGGGGGCCCAAGAGACCCAGTACTTC.

The J gene is TRBJ2-3, the V gene TRBV18; D may be TRBD2 (6 bases). CDR1 and CDR2 from the germline V gene are KGHSH and LQKENI. The CDR3 totals 18 residues. Deletions cut 2 bases from V and 0 bases from J, with 18 bases between. The CDR3 spells CASSPRSRIGTSTDTQYF. The CDR3 DNA reads as TGTGCCAGCTCACCAAGGTCCCGTATCGGGACTAGCACAGATACGCAGTATTTT.

The rearrangement links TRBV5-1 to TRBJ2-7; 9 positions agree with TRBD1. The length of the CDR3 is 16 residues. Germline V gene data show CDR1 as SGHRS and CDR2 as YFSETQ. V shed 4 bases, J shed 2 bases, and the junction held 10 bases outside the gene matches. The CDR3 here is CASSPGWTGATYEQYF. In DNA, the CDR3 is TGCGCCAGCAGCCCAGGTTGGACAGGGGCAACCTACGAGCAGTACTTC.

The rearrangement links TRBV2 to TRBJ2-7; a possible D gene is TRBD1 (5 bases). The germline gives CDR1 SNHLY, CDR2 FYNNEI. The germline V and J ends were trimmed by 6 bases and 4 bases, with 19 bases remaining between them. The CDR3 totals 15 residues. The CDR3 nucleotides are TGTGCCAGCAGAAGGGCCCAGGGCATTGGTTACGAGCAGTACTTC. This sequence encodes CASRRAQGIGYEQYF.

J is TRBJ1-4 and V is TRBV18; D unclear. V lost 4 bases, J lost 8 bases, and 17 bases lay in between. Germline values: CDR1 KGHSH, CDR2 LQKENI. The CDR3 covers 15 residues. For the CDR3, the DNA is TGTGCCAGCTCACTTTCGATCGGGGTTAGGGAAAAACTGTTTTTT. Protein: CASSLSIGVREKLFF.

This clone has only one observation. The chain carries TRBV4-3 and TRBJ2-7; weak D call: TRBD2 (6 bases). V was pared by 0 bases and J by 1 base, with 16 bases between. CDR3 length equals 17 residues. Germline CDR1 reads LGHNA; CDR2 reads YSLEER. CDR3: CASSQDWTGGMSYEQYF. The CDR3 DNA is TGCGCCAGCAGCCAAGATTGGACCGGGGGAATGTCCTACGAGCAGTACTTC.

The chain combines TRBV18 with TRBJ1-2; D unclear. With 6 bases removed from V and 8 bases from J, the gap between germline ends came to 10 bases. The CDR3 covers 11 residues. Germline lookup yields CDR1 KGHSH and CDR2 LQKENI. CDR3 protein: CASSAMEGYTF. CDR3 nucleotides: TGTGCCAGCTCCGCGATGGAGGGCTACACCTTC.

This chain joins TRBV5-4 and TRBJ2-5, with 8 bases aligning to TRBD2. V was pared by 4 bases and J by 3 bases, with 8 bases of the junction left unmatched. The CDR3 runs to 15 residues. Germline V gene lookup returns CDR1 SGHNT and CDR2 YYREEE (reference sequence). CDR3 sequence: CASSPGGGRKETQYF. The CDR3 nucleotides read TGTGCCAGCAGCCCGGGCGGGGGGCGCAAAGAGACCCAGTACTTC.

The gene calls are TRBV2 and TRBJ2-7; TRBD1 aligns across 10 bases. From germline, CDR1 is SNHLY and CDR2 FYNNEI. CDR3 size: 16 residues. V lost 7 bases to trimming and J lost 1 base; unmatched junction nucleotides: 10. The CDR3 DNA reads as TGTGCCAGCACCGCCCCAGGACAGGGGGGGTCCTACGAGCAGTACTTC. Translation gives CASTAPGQGGSYEQYF.

V and J are TRBV7-2 and TRBJ2-7, with a possible D match to TRBD2 (5 bases). The CDR3 has 13 amino acids. V lost 2 bases and J 7 bases, leaving 12 bases between the germline ends. Germline V gene sequence: CDR1 SGHTA, CDR2 FQGNSA. CDR3 sequence: CASSLSGSEEQYF. The CDR3 bases are TGTGCCAGCAGCTTATCGGGGTCCGAAGAGCAGTACTTC. The full variable domain, with the rest looked up from reference TRBV7-2 and TRBJ2-7, is GAGVSQSPSNKVTEKGKDVELRCDPISGHTALYWYRQSLGQGLEFLIYFQGNSAPDKSGLPSDRFSAERTGGSVSTLTIQRTQQEDSAVYLCASSLSGSEEQYFGPGTRLTVT.